The sequence of this T cell receptor (beta chain) was determined in a study of control samples from healthy donors and cancer patients (TCRdb year 2020). Comment on this clone: Its antigen specificity is not known. No base quality information exists; no much larger clone differs at one position.

From its cysteine to its phenylalanine, the CDR3 spans 15 amino acids. The CDR3 DNA has 45 bases and is translated from base 1. V trim: 3 bases; J trim: 5 bases; unmatched bases: 7. The germline V gene (reference sequence) sets CDR1 to SGHKS and CDR2 to YYEKEE. The library was generated by the immunoSEQ multiplex PCR assay. TCRdb's version of the immuneACCESS table is confined to in-frame rearrangements and falls short of the full clone set. An unresolved V gene accounts for under half of the shortfall where checked; the remainder is of unknown origin. The sample profile shows 150,000 or so clones; roughly 89% of them were found once. The ten largest clones represent around 12% of the sample.

In this chain, TRBV5-5 is recombined with TRBJ1-4; 7 bases in between match TRBD1. This TCR came from a man aged 25 to 45 in good health. Sequencing used blood. The CDR3 region has the sequence CASSSQGGRNEKLFF. The DNA reads TGTGCCAGCAGCTCCCAGGGGGGTCGGAATGAAAAACTGTTTTTT.